The next 15 T cell receptor beta chains were all read from a single sample in a study of blood T cell repertoires in COVID-19. Repertoires were generated with immunoSEQ multiplex PCR, while TCRdb's copy carries only in-frame clones and drops some. The data show 150,000 to 200,000 clones, about 91% seen once. The sequenced sample was peripheral blood. The receptor set was obtained from a woman aged 25-40 years with acute or convalescent COVID-19.

This clone is a singleton in its sample. The chain is built from TRBV5-1 and TRBJ1-1, with TRBD1 matching over 7 bases. There are 14 residues in the CDR3. After removal of 4 bases from V and 3 bases from J, the junction contained 6 bases not matched to a gene. Per germline, CDR1 SGHRS and CDR2 YFSETQ. The CDR3 sequence: CASSRKTGDTEAFF. As DNA, the CDR3 is TGCGCCAGCAGCAGAAAAACAGGGGACACTGAAGCTTTCTTT.

This clone has just one count. The chain links TRBV5-4 to TRBJ2-5; 11 nucleotides agree with TRBD2. Trimming at V came to 3 bases and at J to 2 bases, leaving 6 bases not matched to a gene. CDR3 size: 16 residues. In germline, CDR1 is SGHNT, CDR2 YYREEE (reference sequence). The CDR3: CASSSPSGRLQETQYF. CDR3 bases: TGTGCCAGCAGCTCCCCTAGCGGGAGGTTACAAGAGACCCAGTACTTC.

This clone was found once. The chain recombines TRBV2 with TRBJ1-2, with 7 bases aligning to TRBD1. Germline trimming cut 7 bases from V and 5 bases from J; bases unmatched to any gene: 13. The length of the CDR3 is 15 residues. Germline V gene data show CDR1 as SNHLY and CDR2 as FYNNEI. CDR3 coding DNA: TGTGCCAGCACTATAGACAGGGCCGCCTTTTATGGCTACACCTTC. Its protein is CASTIDRAAFYGYTF.

The chain employs TRBV29-1 and TRBJ1-4, with a tentative D call TRBD1 (5 bases). Germline V gene sequence: CDR1 SQVTM, CDR2 ANQGSEA. The V and J ends lost 4 bases and 10 bases respectively, with 16 bases between them. The CDR3 sequence is 13 residues long. The CDR3 region is CSVVESLRGKLFF. DNA of the CDR3: TGCAGCGTTGTGGAATCTCTAAGGGGAAAACTGTTTTTT.

The chain employs TRBV5-6 and TRBJ1-5; D remains ambiguous. The CDR3 has 13 residues. V lost 4 bases to trimming and J lost 5 bases, with 10 bases between them. Germline V CDR1 and CDR2: SGHDT, YYEEEE. The CDR3 loop reads CASSGGRDQPQHF. DNA of the CDR3: TGTGCCAGCAGCGGAGGACGGGATCAGCCCCAGCATTTT.

This chain joins TRBV2 and TRBJ1-4; D not certain. V lost 7 bases, J lost 8 bases, and 17 bases lay in between. Per the germline V gene, CDR1 is SNHLY and CDR2 is FYNNEI. The length of the CDR3 is 14 residues. The CDR3 region has the DNA TGTGCCAGCAAACGACCGGAGGAGTTCGAAAAACTGTTTTTT. Encoded protein: CASKRPEEFEKLFF.

This clone was detected only a few times. The rearrangement joins TRBV7-6 to TRBJ2-1; no firm D call. The CDR3 consists of 12 residues. Germline assignment: CDR1 SGHVS and CDR2 FNYEAQ. V lost 3 bases, J lost 6 bases, and 6 bases lay in between. Here the CDR3 DNA reads TGTGCCAGCAGCTTTGACACCAATGAGCAGTTCTTC. It is translated as CASSFDTNEQFF.

The V call is TRBV6-5, the J call TRBJ1-1; D may be TRBD1 (6 bases). The V end was cut by 7 bases, the J end by 3 bases, with 18 bases between. CDR3 length equals 15 residues. CDR1 is MNHEY, CDR2 SVGAGI, per germline. The CDR3 loop reads CASTRRGGGDTEAFF. CDR3 bases: TGTGCCAGCACCCGAAGGGGGGGAGGGGACACTGAAGCTTTCTTT.

V and J are TRBV7-9 and TRBJ1-2, with TRBD1 identical over 8 bases. V was pared by 4 bases and J by 4 bases, with 2 bases of the junction left unmatched. This CDR3 contains 13 residues. CDR1 is SEHNR and CDR2 is FQNEAQ in the germline V gene (reference sequence). CDR3 protein: CASSSGGGYGYTF. CDR3 DNA sequence: TGTGCCAGCAGCTCAGGGGGCGGCTATGGCTACACCTTC. The complete variable domain, with remaining parts taken from reference TRBV7-9 and TRBJ1-2, reads DTGVSQNPRHKITKRGQNVTFRCDPISEHNRLYWYRQTLGQGPEFLTYFQNEAQLEKSRLLSDRFSAERPKGSFSTLEIQRTEQGDSAMYLCASSSGGGYGYTFGSGTRLTVV.

J is TRBJ2-1 and V is TRBV2; 7 positions agree with TRBD1. V lost 7 bases to trimming and J lost 2 bases; unmatched junction nucleotides: 8. This CDR3 contains 15 residues. CDR1 is SNHLY and CDR2 is FYNNEI in the germline V gene. The CDR3 bases are TGTGCCAGCAAACGAGACAGGGACCCCTACAATGAGCAGTTCTTC. It yields the protein CASKRDRDPYNEQFF.

The chain uses TRBV2 and TRBJ1-1; D perhaps matches TRBD1 (6 bases). The CDR3 extends over 13 amino acids. Germline CDR1 reads SNHLY; CDR2 reads FYNNEI. The V and J ends lost 6 bases and 5 bases respectively, with 13 bases between them. The CDR3 sequence: CASRFDRSTEAFF. CDR3 nucleotides: TGTGCCAGCAGGTTTGACAGGTCAACTGAAGCTTTCTTT.

This chain uses TRBV7-8 with TRBJ1-3; D is unclear. Trimming cost V 2 bases and J 2 bases, with 10 bases left between them. Per germline, CDR1 SGHVS and CDR2 FQNEAQ. The CDR3 totals 15 residues. The CDR3 nucleotides read TGTGCCAGCAGCTTAAGTTCGGGTGCTGGAAACACCATATATTTT. It encodes CASSLSSGAGNTIYF.

Note on this clone: The same CDR3 also results from other DNA sequences found in this sample. The chain carries TRBV28 and TRBJ1-4; 10 positions agree with TRBD1. From germline, CDR1 is MDHEN and CDR2 SYDVKM. The CDR3 loop spans 14 amino acids. Trimming cost V 3 bases and J 8 bases; bases outside gene matches: 3. CDR3 in DNA: TGTGCCAGCAGTTTTTGGACAGGGGGAGAAAAACTGTTTTTT. This encodes CASSFWTGGEKLFF.

The genes are TRBV2 and TRBJ2-3; D gene uncertain. The CDR3 consists of 13 residues. Trimming shortened V by 11 bases and J by 1 base, and 13 bases separated the two germline ends. The germline V gene encodes CDR1 SNHLY and CDR2 FYNNEI. CDR3 residues: CADSVGGTDTQYF. The CDR3 region has the DNA TGTGCCGACTCAGTCGGAGGCACAGATACGCAGTATTTT.

V and J are TRBV28 and TRBJ1-2, with D unresolved. Per the germline V gene, CDR1 is MDHEN and CDR2 is SYDVKM. V was shortened by 5 bases and J by 6 bases, with 13 bases between the two germline ends. The CDR3 has 13 residues. The DNA of the CDR3 is TGTGCCAGCAGTCCATTAGACATCGATGGCTACACCTTC. This codes for CASSPLDIDGYTF.